Listed below are T cell receptor beta chains from one sample, sequenced in a study of T cells after yellow fever vaccination. One entry per CDR3 protein, called by TCRdb with MiXCR from the 5' RACE reads. Of over 10,000 distinct CDR3 sequences listed, 4% to 6% are singletons. Here the sequenced sample was PBMCs, either bulk or a sorted T-cell subset (CD4+, CD8+, memory, or dextramer-sorted; not recorded which), taken 45 days after the yellow fever booster vaccination. The receptor source for this set is a man aged 25-40 years who received the YFV17D yellow fever vaccine. Both conserved end residues are part of each CDR3. The D gene is left open where the match is weak. Sizes are listed as once, few, many or a size class.

v_call	d_call	j_call	clone_size	cdr3_aa	cdr3_nt
TRBV7-9	.	TRBJ2-1	many	CASSLAGEQFF	TGTGCCAGCAGCTTAGCCGGTGAGCAGTTCTTC
TRBV6-2/TRBV6-3	.	TRBJ2-5	many	CASRRTGGRETQYF	TGTGCCAGCAGGCGCACCGGGGGGCGGGAGACCCAGTACTTC
TRBV6-4	TRBD2	TRBJ2-3	many	CASSNPRKASGIAPLLDTQYF	TGTGCCAGCTCTAACCCGAGAAAGGCTAGCGGGATCGCTCCTTTACTAGATACGCAGTATTTT
TRBV5-1	.	TRBJ2-3	many	CASSPRGRRQADTQYF	TGCGCCAGCAGCCCCAGGGGCAGAAGGCAGGCAGATACGCAGTATTTT
TRBV11-3	.	TRBJ2-5	many	CASSLEGDQETQYF	TGTGCCAGCAGCTTAGAGGGGGACCAAGAGACCCAGTACTTC
TRBV24-1	.	TRBJ2-5	many	CATSDFRQPEIETQYF	TGTGCCACCAGTGATTTCCGACAGCCTGAGATTGAGACCCAGTACTTC
TRBV19	.	TRBJ2-5	many	CASSIDQETQYF	TGTGCCAGTAGTATAGATCAGGAGACCCAGTACTTC
TRBV20-1	TRBD2	TRBJ2-1	many	CSATTSGSRYNELFF	TGCAGTGCTACGACTAGCGGGAGTCGCTACAATGAGCTGTTCTTC
TRBV7-9	.	TRBJ2-7	many	CASSLAGWSYEQYF	TGTGCCAGCAGCTTGGCAGGGTGGTCCTACGAGCAGTACTTC
TRBV20-1	.	TRBJ2-6	many	CSARVELGLAGANVLTF	TGCAGTGCTAGAGTAGAGCTTGGTCTGGCTGGGGCCAACGTCCTGACTTTC
TRBV20-1	TRBD1	TRBJ2-2	many	CSARRQGPNTGELFF	TGCAGTGCTAGAAGACAGGGACCGAACACCGGGGAGCTGTTTTTT
TRBV10-3	.	TRBJ2-3	many	CAISGHYRDSTDTQYF	TGTGCCATCAGTGGTCACTACCGGGATAGCACAGATACGCAGTATTTT
TRBV20-1	.	TRBJ2-1	many	CSAPASGQYEQFF	TGCAGTGCTCCCGCCAGCGGGCAGTATGAGCAGTTCTTC
TRBV7-2	.	TRBJ2-7	many	CASSAASPSYEQYF	TGTGCCAGCAGCGCTGCGAGTCCCTCCTACGAGCAGTACTTC
TRBV7-2	.	TRBJ1-6	many	CASRQRTLSLSPLHF	TGTGCCAGCAGACAAAGGACTCTATCTTTGTCGCCCCTCCACTTT
TRBV24-1	.	TRBJ1-5	many	CATSVARVNQPQHF	TGTGCCACCAGTGTAGCCAGGGTAAATCAGCCCCAGCATTTT
TRBV29-1	TRBD1	TRBJ1-4	many	CSVEAWDRALFF	TGCAGCGTTGAAGCCTGGGACAGGGCACTGTTTTTT